These 6 T cell receptor beta chains were sequenced from one sample in a study of blood T cell repertoires in COVID-19. TCRdb's copy holds only in-frame clones and misses some; the assay was immunoSEQ multiplex PCR. The sample carries approximately 250,000 clones, around 80% recorded once. The specimen sequenced was peripheral blood. These receptors were collected from a man aged 55-75 years with acute or convalescent COVID-19.

The chain links TRBV6-5 to TRBJ2-7; D may be TRBD1 (5 bases). The CDR3 extends over 15 amino acids. CDR1 is MNHEY and CDR2 is SVGAGI in the germline V gene. V was shortened by 5 bases and J by 2 bases, with 16 bases between the two germline ends. The DNA for the CDR3 is TGTGCCAGCAGTCTTGCCCTGCAGGGCCCCTACGAGCAGTACTTC. It is translated as CASSLALQGPYEQYF.

CDR3 protein: CASSSGQDAYEQYF. Here the CDR3 DNA reads TGTGCCAGCAGTTCGGGACAGGATGCTTACGAGCAGTACTTC. V usage is TRBV28 and J usage is TRBJ2-7, with 8 bases fitting TRBD1. Germline V gives CDR1 MDHEN, CDR2 SYDVKM. The CDR3 consists of 14 residues. With V trimmed by 4 bases and J by 4 bases, 6 bases remained unmatched.

This clone came up a few times. The gene calls are TRBV5-1 and TRBJ2-7; 11 bases align to TRBD1. CDR1 SGHRS and CDR2 YFSETQ come from the germline V gene. There are 15 residues in the CDR3. Germline trimming cut 0 bases from V and 5 bases from J; bases unmatched to any gene: 4. The DNA for the CDR3 is TGCGCCAGCAGCTTGGGCGGGACAGGGGGAAACGAGCAGTACTTC. Encoded protein: CASSLGGTGGNEQYF.

About this clone: At one of its ends the junction is not consistent with the germline gene, which may arise from a read error. The chain employs TRBV3-1 (or the pseudogene TRBV3-2) and TRBJ2-7, with 13 bases that match TRBD2. CDR1 and CDR2 from the germline V gene are LGHDT and YNNKEL (reference sequence). The CDR3 covers 21 residues. CDR3 region: CASSQGVARTSGSPSSYEQYF. CDR3 in DNA: TGTGCCAGCAGTCAAGGGGTAGCCCGGACTAGCGGGAGTCCTTCCTCCTACGAGCAGTACTTC.

The chain has TRBV4-1 and TRBJ2-7; the match to TRBD1 covers 7 bases. The junction had 8 bases not matched to a gene; V was cut back by 0 bases and J by 6 bases. The CDR3 is made up of 15 amino acids. Germline CDR1 is MGHRA and CDR2 is YSYEKL. The CDR3 loop is CASSQEDRQIGEQYF. CDR3 bases: TGCGCCAGCAGCCAAGAGGACAGGCAGATTGGCGAGCAGTACTTC.

The V and J genes are TRBV18 and TRBJ2-7, with a possible D match to TRBD1 (6 bases). The V end was cut by 6 bases, the J end by 1 base, with 13 bases between. From germline, CDR1 is KGHSH and CDR2 LQKENI. The CDR3 length is 14 residues. Here the CDR3 reads CASSPGTPSYEQYF. The CDR3 nucleotides read TGTGCCAGCTCCCCCGGGACACCTTCCTACGAGCAGTACTTC.